Presented here are 30 T cell receptor beta chains from one specimen sequenced in a study of Ad26.COV2.S vaccination and SARS-CoV-2 variants. Treatment specified: roughly 19 received Ad26.COV2.S at low or high dose, single or two shots; several received placebo; per-sample allocation not given. Samples analyzed were those drawn on day 63 after the first vaccine or placebo injection. The assay was immunoSEQ multiplex PCR, and TCRdb's table has in-frame clones only and misses some. The repertoire holds 250,000 to 300,000 clones, roughly 86% seen once, with around 3.5% in the top ten. The sample in question was peripheral blood, obtained in a trial of Ad26.COV2.S vaccine versus placebo. These receptor sequences come from a person between 18 and 59 years old who received the Ad26.COV2.S COVID-19 vaccine or a placebo.

This chain connects TRBV7-8 to TRBJ2-5, with 7 bases aligning to TRBD2. With 5 bases clipped from V and 5 bases from J, the junction kept 2 bases outside the gene matches. The CDR3 is 12 amino acids. Germline CDR1 SGHVS, CDR2 FQNEAQ. CDR3 bases: TGTGCCAGCAGCCAGGGAGGGGAGACCCAGTACTTC. Translation: CASSQGGETQYF.

The rearrangement links TRBV7-3 to TRBJ2-2; 7 bases fit TRBD1. The CDR3 runs to 17 residues. With 5 bases clipped from V and 4 bases from J, the junction kept 13 bases outside the gene matches. The germline V gene encodes CDR1 SGHTA and CDR2 FQGTGA. Written as DNA, the CDR3 is TGTGCCAGCAGCCCCAACCGGGACAGATTGAGCACCGGGGAGCTGTTTTTT. This translates into CASSPNRDRLSTGELFF.

V usage is TRBV7-5 and J usage is TRBJ2-1; TRBD1 reflects the table's D call only, with no check against the DNA. TRBV7-5 is termed a pseudogene. CDR3 length equals 15 residues. CDR3 DNA sequence: TGTGTCAGAAGCTTAGCCCAGGGGGCCTACAATGAGCAGTTCTTC. It translates to CVRSLAQGAYNEQFF.

The chain recombines TRBV19 with TRBJ1-2; the match to TRBD1 covers 7 bases. The trim removed 7 bases at V and 8 bases at J, leaving 13 bases unmatched. The CDR3 sequence is 14 residues long. Germline lookup yields CDR1 LNHDA and CDR2 SQIVND (reference sequence). The CDR3 DNA is TGTGCCAGTACCCGAACGACAGGGTTTGGCGGCTACACCTTC. This translates into CASTRTTGFGGYTF.

The rearrangement uses TRBV7-2 and TRBJ2-2, with D hard to call. Germline loops: CDR1 SGHTA, CDR2 FQGNSA. Trimming shortened V by 3 bases and J by 0 bases, and 8 bases separated the two germline ends. This CDR3 contains 15 residues. The CDR3 spells CASSLRRPNTGELFF. For the CDR3, the DNA is TGTGCCAGCAGCTTGAGGAGACCGAACACCGGGGAGCTGTTTTTT. The whole variable domain, remainder taken from reference TRBV7-2 and TRBJ2-2, is GAGVSQSPSNKVTEKGKDVELRCDPISGHTALYWYRQSLGQGLEFLIYFQGNSAPDKSGLPSDRFSAERTGGSVSTLTIQRTQQEDSAVYLCASSLRRPNTGELFFGEGSRLTVL.

This clone has only a few counts. This rearrangement joins TRBV14 to TRBJ1-1; the D is unclear. CDR3 length: 15 amino acids. Looked up from germline, CDR1 is SGHDN and CDR2 is FVKESK. The V end was cut by 4 bases, the J end by 3 bases, with 15 bases between. This chain's CDR3 is CASSPRTFRDTEAFF. DNA of the CDR3: TGTGCCAGCAGCCCCAGGACGTTCCGGGACACTGAAGCTTTCTTT.

The V call is TRBV2, the J call TRBJ2-7; 7 bases line up with TRBD2. The CDR3 sequence is 14 residues long. V lost 6 bases and J lost 0; bases outside the gene matches: 5. Germline CDR1 and CDR2: SNHLY and FYNNEI. DNA of the CDR3: TGTGCCAGCAGGAGGGAGGGGAGCTCCTACGAGCAGTACTTC. Protein sequence: CASRREGSSYEQYF.

This clone was seen only once. V is TRBV5-1 and J is TRBJ2-5, with D perhaps matching TRBD1 (6 bases). From germline, CDR1 is SGHRS and CDR2 YFSETQ. Trimming removed 0 bases at V and 4 bases at J, with 13 bases between. There are 15 residues in the CDR3. The CDR3 reads CASSLEGTIPETQYF. For the CDR3, the DNA is TGCGCCAGCAGCTTGGAAGGGACAATCCCAGAGACCCAGTACTTC.

The chain is built from TRBV12-3 or TRBV12-4 and TRBJ1-2; weak D call: TRBD1 (5 bases). The CDR3 is made up of 11 amino acids. Trimming shortened V by 6 bases and J by 9 bases, and 11 bases separated the two germline ends. CDR3 region: CASSPAGSYTF. The CDR3 coding sequence is TGTGCCAGCAGCCCTGCAGGGAGCTACACCTTC.

The CDR3 sequence: CASSGGQKNTEAFF. The CDR3 region has the DNA TGTGCCAGCAGCGGGGGACAGAAGAACACTGAAGCTTTCTTT. J is TRBJ1-1 and V is TRBV7-6; 7 bases match TRBD1. The trim removed 5 bases at V and 1 base at J, leaving 4 bases unmatched. Per germline, CDR1 SGHVS and CDR2 FNYEAQ. The CDR3 spans 14 residues.

This sequence joins TRBV29-1 and TRBJ1-2; the D gene is possibly TRBD1 (5 bases). V was trimmed by 1 base and J by 4 bases, leaving 16 bases between them. The CDR3 is 15 residues long. CDR1 is SQVTM, CDR2 ANQGSEA, per germline. CDR3 in DNA: TGCAGCGTTGAAGGAATCCAGAAGGGGATCTATGGCTACACCTTC. Protein: CSVEGIQKGIYGYTF.

This chain joins TRBV5-8 and TRBJ2-1, with TRBD2 matching over 7 bases. The CDR3 contains 18 residues. Germline loops: CDR1 SGHTS, CDR2 YDEGEE. Trimming at V came to 4 bases and at J to 2 bases, leaving 15 bases not matched to a gene. The CDR3 DNA reads TGTGCCAGCAGCGCCGACTTAGGACTAGGAGGGGCCTACAATGAGCAGTTCTTC. It encodes CASSADLGLGGAYNEQFF.

V gene TRBV25-1 combines with J gene TRBJ2-7, with D perhaps TRBD1 (5 bases). This CDR3 region has 13 residues. V lost 5 bases, J lost 5 bases, and 13 bases lay in between. From germline, CDR1 is MGHDK and CDR2 SYGVNS. The CDR3 DNA follows: TGTGCCAGCAGTTGGGGCATCGTCGACGAGCAGTACTTC. Its protein product is CASSWGIVDEQYF.

V gene TRBV4-3 combines with J gene TRBJ1-2; 8 nucleotides line up with TRBD1. This CDR3 is 16 amino acids long. Germline CDR1 reads LGHNA; CDR2 reads YSLEER. V lost 0 bases and J lost 3; bases outside the gene matches: 6. This chain's CDR3 is CASSQDRTGPYYGYTF. CDR3 coding DNA: TGCGCCAGCAGCCAAGATCGGACAGGGCCTTACTATGGCTACACCTTC.

The chain combines TRBV28 with TRBJ2-5; 14 bases line up with TRBD2. Germline CDR1 reads MDHEN; CDR2 reads SYDVKM. The V and J ends lost 5 bases and 4 bases, in that order; junction bases with no gene match: 9. The CDR3 is 17 residues long. The CDR3 loop is CASSLSGLAGEGETQYF. The CDR3 DNA follows: TGTGCCAGCAGTCTTTCGGGACTAGCGGGGGAGGGAGAGACCCAGTACTTC.

This rearrangement joins TRBV4-1 to TRBJ2-1, with D perhaps matching TRBD1 or TRBD2 (5 bases each). Germline V gene data show CDR1 as MGHRA and CDR2 as YSYEKL. The CDR3 sequence is 15 residues long. The ends were cut back, 4 bases at V and 2 bases at J, with 12 bases in the middle. CDR3 residues: CASSPGPVTYNEQFF. The CDR3 bases are TGCGCCAGCAGCCCGGGACCCGTGACCTACAATGAGCAGTTCTTC.

The V gene is TRBV5-4, the J gene TRBJ2-7, with 9 bases that match TRBD2. The germline CDR1 and CDR2 sequences are SGHNT and YYREEE (reference sequence). V was pared by 0 bases and J by 5 bases, with 12 bases of the junction left unmatched. The CDR3 runs to 17 residues. CDR3 region: CASSLAGLARKVHEQYF. CDR3 coding DNA: TGTGCCAGCAGCTTGGCGGGACTAGCCCGGAAGGTCCACGAGCAGTACTTC.

The gene calls are TRBV18 and TRBJ1-1, with TRBD1 as a possible D gene (6 bases). The CDR3 length is 17 residues. V was trimmed by 4 bases and J by 2 bases, leaving 20 bases between them. CDR1 and CDR2 from the germline V gene are KGHSH and LQKENI. CDR3 region: CASSRGVAGASNTEAFF. The DNA of the CDR3 is TGTGCCAGCTCACGAGGGGTCGCAGGGGCGTCAAACACTGAAGCTTTCTTT.

The rearrangement joins TRBV12-5 to TRBJ2-1; TRBD2 agrees at 11 bases. Germline CDR1 is LGHNT and CDR2 is FRNRAP. Trimming removed 0 bases from V and 15 bases from J; junction bases left unmatched: 7. There are 14 residues in the CDR3. CDR3 in amino acids: CASGLVPTSGRLFF. For the CDR3, the DNA is TGTGCTAGTGGTTTGGTCCCTACTAGCGGGAGACTGTTCTTC.

This clone has just one count. One end of the junction fails to match germline, which may point to a read error. The gene calls are TRBV20-1 and TRBJ2-1; D could derive from TRBD1 or TRBD2 (5 bases each). CDR3 length: 11 amino acids. Germline-derived CDR1 and CDR2 are DFQATT and SNEGSKA (reference sequence). The CDR3 loop reads CSAGEGREQFF. The CDR3 region has the DNA TGCAGTGCTGGAGAGGGGCGGGAGCAGTTCTTC.

This clone came up once. The rearrangement uses TRBV5-4 and TRBJ2-5, with D hard to call. V was clipped by 0 bases and J by 2 bases, with 8 bases between them. The length of the CDR3 is 14 residues. Germline CDR1 SGHNT, CDR2 YYREEE (reference sequence). The CDR3 loop is CASSLDVAQETQYF. In DNA form, the CDR3 reads TGTGCCAGCAGCTTGGACGTAGCACAAGAGACCCAGTACTTC. Full variable domain (missing parts from reference TRBV5-4 and TRBJ2-5): ETGVTQSPTHLIKTRGQQVTLRCSSQSGHNTVSWYQQALGQGPQFIFQYYREEENGRGNFPPRFSGLQFPNYSSELNVNALELDDSALYLCASSLDVAQETQYFGPGTRLLVL.

This chain joins TRBV30 and TRBJ2-2, with D possibly being TRBD1 (6 bases). The germline V gene encodes CDR1 GTSNPN and CDR2 SVGIG (reference sequence). The CDR3 is 17 residues long. Trimming removed 1 base at V and 0 bases at J, with 15 bases between. This CDR3 is CAWSAPRTVTNTGELFF. The CDR3 region has the DNA TGTGCCTGGAGTGCCCCCCGGACAGTAACGAACACCGGGGAGCTGTTTTTT.

CDR3 amino acids: CASSPKGLASNTGELFF. The DNA of the CDR3 is TGCGCCAGCAGCCCCAAAGGCCTAGCATCCAACACCGGGGAGCTGTTTTTT. This chain joins TRBV5-1 and TRBJ2-2; D is possibly TRBD2 (5 bases). Germline CDR1 is SGHRS and CDR2 is YFSETQ. The CDR3 loop spans 17 amino acids. Trimming pared 4 bases from V and 2 bases from J, leaving 18 bases between.

V usage is TRBV5-4 and J usage is TRBJ1-4; TRBD1 might be the D (5 bases). The germline V gene encodes CDR1 SGHNT and CDR2 YYREEE (reference sequence). Between the trimmed V and J ends, which lost 4 bases and 0 bases, there was a span of 10 bases. The CDR3 has 15 amino acids. CDR3 sequence (DNA): TGTGCCAGCAGCCGGGAGACAGCAACTAATGAAAAACTGTTTTTT. Amino acids: CASSRETATNEKLFF.

This clone was seen a single time. For the CDR3, the DNA is TGTGCCAGCAGCCGCACCGGGACAGGTCTTTCCGGGGAGCTGTTTTTT. This sequence encodes CASSRTGTGLSGELFF. The chain recombines TRBV5-4 with TRBJ2-2; 8 nucleotides match TRBD1. The V segment lost 4 bases and the J segment 6 bases; nucleotides outside the gene matches: 11. Germline assignment: CDR1 SGHNT and CDR2 YYREEE (reference sequence). The CDR3 contains 16 residues.

The J gene is TRBJ1-5, the V gene TRBV11-2; perhaps TRBD1 as D (5 bases). The CDR3 totals 14 residues. Germline loops: CDR1 SGHAT, CDR2 FQNNGV. With 0 bases removed from V and 4 bases from J, the gap between germline ends came to 7 bases. This CDR3 is CASSLDPGNQPQHF. The CDR3 region has the DNA TGTGCCAGCAGCTTAGATCCAGGGAATCAGCCCCAGCATTTT. Using reference TRBV11-2 and TRBJ1-5 for the parts outside the CDR3, the full variable domain is EAGVAQSPRYKIIEKRQSVAFWCNPISGHATLYWYQQILGQGPKLLIQFQNNGVVDDSQLPKDRFSAERLKGVDSTLKIQPAKLEDSAVYLCASSLDPGNQPQHFGDGTRLSIL.

The chain is built from TRBV5-1 and TRBJ1-1, with D tentatively TRBD1 (6 bases). CDR1 is SGHRS, CDR2 YFSETQ, per germline. Trimming left V 1 base short and J 3 bases short, with 13 bases between. The CDR3 spans 15 residues. CDR3 in amino acids: CASSLRREGDTEAFF. CDR3 nucleotides: TGCGCCAGCAGCTTGCGCAGGGAGGGGGACACTGAAGCTTTCTTT.

The chain combines TRBV5-8 with TRBJ1-5; tentative D call: TRBD1 (6 bases). V lost 5 bases, J lost 1 base, and 13 bases lay in between. The CDR3 runs 15 residues. Germline V gives CDR1 SGHTS, CDR2 YDEGEE. CDR3 in DNA: TGTGCCAGCAGTAACAGGGTTGGGAGCAATCAGCCCCAGCATTTT. Its translation is CASSNRVGSNQPQHF.

The rearrangement joins TRBV7-9 to TRBJ2-4; 7 bases line up with TRBD2. With V trimmed by 5 bases and J by 7 bases, 11 bases remained unmatched. CDR1 SEHNR and CDR2 FQNEAQ come from the germline V gene (reference sequence). The CDR3 has 15 amino acids. CDR3 sequence (DNA): TGTGCCAGCAGCCCCCCGGGCGGGGGATATAACATTCAGTACTTC. Protein: CASSPPGGGYNIQYF.

V usage is TRBV5-6 and J usage is TRBJ2-7; D possibly corresponds to TRBD2 (5 bases). The CDR3 is 14 amino acids. The V gene's germline CDR1 is SGHDT and CDR2 YYEEEE. V lost 4 bases to trimming and J lost 5 bases, with 16 bases between them. Written as DNA, the CDR3 is TGTGCCAGCAGCAGTCGGTCGGGGATGAACGAGCAGTACTTC. Its translation: CASSSRSGMNEQYF.